Following are 26 T cell receptor beta chains from one sample sequenced in a study of vaccination effects on CD4 cells after COVID-19. No antigen has been assigned to these receptors. Method: immunoSEQ multiplex PCR; TCRdb's copy keeps in-frame clones and lacks some. This table holds tens of thousands of clones, 73% found once. Expansion of antigen-specific CD4+ T cells with viral peptide pools was carried out by the ViraFEST assay before sequencing. Isolating CD4+ T cells followed about 11 days of culture. Vaccination of participants consisted of two doses of either the BNT162b2 or mRNA-1273 vaccine. Sequencing was performed on CD4+ T cells from PBMCs cultured with HCoV-229E spike peptides, taken after COVID-19 vaccination. The source of these receptors is a human donor who received a COVID-19 vaccine.

V and J are TRBV6-5 and TRBJ1-5; D remains unclear. The CDR3 has 15 amino acids. Germline V CDR1 and CDR2: MNHEY, SVGAGI. V was clipped by 0 bases and J by 1 base, with 7 bases between them. CDR3 region: CASSYSRMSNQPQHF. As DNA, the CDR3 is TGTGCCAGCAGTTACTCAAGGATGAGCAATCAGCCCCAGCATTTT.

The chain employs TRBV14 and TRBJ1-1, with 8 bases that match TRBD1. The CDR3 extends over 13 amino acids. V lost 4 bases, J lost 11 bases, and 9 bases stayed unmatched. Germline-derived CDR1 and CDR2 are SGHDN and FVKESK. CDR3 sequence: CASSLDQGAVAFF. The CDR3 nucleotides read TGTGCCAGCAGCCTCGACCAGGGGGCGGTGGCTTTCTTT.

Only a few counts were recorded for this clone. This chain links TRBV5-1 with TRBJ1-4, with D unclear. CDR3 length equals 14 residues. V shed 5 bases and J shed 5 bases, with 13 bases lying between them. CDR1 SGHRS and CDR2 YFSETQ come from the germline V gene. CDR3 DNA sequence: TGCGCCAGCAGACAAACGGAAGGCAATGAAAAACTGTTTTTT. This gives the protein CASRQTEGNEKLFF. Using reference TRBV5-1 and TRBJ1-4 for the parts outside the CDR3, the full variable domain is KAGVTQTPRYLIKTRGQQVTLSCSPISGHRSVSWYQQTPGQGLQFLFEYFSETQRNKGNFPGRFSGRQFSNSRSEMNVSTLELGDSALYLCASRQTEGNEKLFFGSGTQLSVL.

This clone has just a few counts. This CDR3 reads CASSTGLGDTQYF. The CDR3 region has the DNA TGTGCCAGCAGCACCGGACTCGGAGATACGCAGTATTTT. The chain links TRBV5-4 to TRBJ2-3; a weak D match, TRBD2 (5 bases). Per the germline V gene, CDR1 is SGHNT and CDR2 is YYREEE (reference sequence). V lost 4 bases, J lost 5 bases, and 11 bases lay in between. The length of the CDR3 is 13 residues.

This clone has a handful of counts. The rearrangement links TRBV5-5 to TRBJ1-2; possible D gene TRBD1, 5 bases. The V gene's germline CDR1 is SGHKS and CDR2 YYEKEE (reference sequence). Trimming removed 4 bases at V and 3 bases at J, with 10 bases between. The CDR3 has 13 residues. The CDR3 sequence is CASSLQGDYGYTF. The CDR3, as DNA: TGTGCCAGCAGCCTGCAGGGTGACTATGGCTACACCTTC.

This chain uses TRBV5-5 with TRBJ2-5, with D perhaps matching TRBD2 (6 bases). The CDR3 runs 15 residues. Germline V gene data show CDR1 as SGHKS and CDR2 as YYEKEE (reference sequence). The ends were cut back, 2 bases at V and 2 bases at J, with 13 bases in the middle. CDR3 protein: CASSFSGGRQETQYF. The CDR3 bases are TGTGCCAGCAGCTTTTCCGGGGGTAGACAAGAGACCCAGTACTTC.

The chain links TRBV6-5 to TRBJ2-5, with D possibly matching TRBD1 (6 bases). The V end lost 6 bases, the J end lost 1 base, and 9 bases lay between the germline ends. Germline V CDR1 and CDR2: MNHEY, SVGAGI. The CDR3 runs 13 residues. DNA of the CDR3: TGTGCCAGCAGACGGGACATCCAAGAGACCCAGTACTTC. This translates into CASRRDIQETQYF.

The V gene is TRBV19, the J gene TRBJ1-2; no clear D gene. Germline values: CDR1 LNHDA, CDR2 SQIVND (reference sequence). This CDR3 has 15 amino acids. With 3 bases removed from V and 2 bases from J, the gap between germline ends came to 13 bases. The CDR3 loop is CASSIAGGANYGYTF. The CDR3 DNA follows: TGTGCCAGTAGTATCGCCGGCGGCGCCAACTATGGCTACACCTTC.

The V and J genes are TRBV7-9 and TRBJ2-5, with 7 nucleotides matching TRBD2. The CDR3 is 16 residues long. V shed 5 bases, J shed 0 bases, and the junction held 9 bases outside the gene matches. CDR1 is SEHNR, CDR2 FQNEAQ, per germline (reference sequence). The DNA of the CDR3 is TGTGCCAGCAGCCCCTGGGGAGGGTACGACCAAGAGACCCAGTACTTC. Its translation: CASSPWGGYDQETQYF.

The chain is built from TRBV6-5 and TRBJ1-5; D gene uncertain. The germline CDR1 and CDR2 sequences are MNHEY and SVGAGI. The CDR3 totals 14 residues. The V gene lost 0 bases and the J gene lost 7 bases, with 10 bases spanning the gap. The chain's CDR3 is CASSYSKHSQPQHF. The CDR3 region has the DNA TGTGCCAGCAGTTACTCTAAGCACAGCCAGCCCCAGCATTTT.

V usage is TRBV6-5 and J usage is TRBJ2-7; 9 nucleotides line up with TRBD1. J gave up 3 bases and V 10 bases, and 7 bases lay outside the gene matches. Germline CDR1 is MNHEY and CDR2 is SVGAGI. This CDR3 has 13 residues. Here the CDR3 reads CATDLGQGYEQYV. The CDR3 DNA follows: TGTGCCACCGATTTGGGACAGGGCTACGAGCAGTACGTC.

The chain combines TRBV9 with TRBJ2-3; D not resolved. The CDR3 runs 13 residues. V lost 0 bases, J lost 9 bases, and 11 bases lay in between. Germline V gene data show CDR1 as SGDLS and CDR2 as YYNGEE. CDR3: CASSVDLVETQYF. The CDR3 bases are TGTGCCAGCAGCGTAGACCTAGTGGAGACGCAGTATTTT.

The genes are TRBV19 and TRBJ1-5, with 10 bases aligning to TRBD1. The CDR3 sequence is 15 residues long. Germline loops: CDR1 LNHDA, CDR2 SQIVND (reference sequence). V was pared by 5 bases and J by 4 bases, with 5 bases of the junction left unmatched. Here the CDR3 reads CASSLRQGANQPQHF. Here the CDR3 DNA reads TGTGCCAGTAGTCTGCGACAGGGGGCGAATCAGCCCCAGCATTTT.

This sequence joins TRBV12-5 and TRBJ2-1; TRBD1 agrees at 12 bases. Germline loops: CDR1 LGHNT, CDR2 FRNRAP. CDR3 length: 15 amino acids. V lost 7 bases and J lost 4; bases outside the gene matches: 5. The CDR3 sequence: CASAKGQGAYNEQFF. CDR3 DNA sequence: TGTGCTAGTGCCAAGGGACAGGGGGCTTACAATGAGCAGTTCTTC.

This rearrangement joins TRBV7-9 to TRBJ1-1, with 7 bases fitting TRBD1. The CDR3 length is 15 residues. Trimming cost V 3 bases and J 1 base; bases outside gene matches: 5. Germline-derived CDR1 and CDR2 are SEHNR and FQNEAQ (reference sequence). CDR3 loop: CASSFDREGNTEAFF. CDR3 bases: TGTGCCAGCAGCTTTGACAGGGAAGGGAACACTGAAGCTTTCTTT.

This clone was counted between two and nine times. The chain combines TRBV10-1 with TRBJ2-2; 9 positions agree with TRBD1. This CDR3 has 16 residues. Germline CDR1 reads WNHNN; CDR2 reads SYGVQD (reference sequence). The V gene end was trimmed by 0 bases and the J gene end by 6 bases; junction bases not matched to a gene: 5. CDR3 coding DNA: TGCGCCAGCAGTGAGTCCGGACAGGGGTTAGCCGGGGAGCTGTTTTTT. It specifies CASSESGQGLAGELFF.

V gene TRBV27 combines with J gene TRBJ1-6, with D maybe TRBD1 (5 bases). The V end was cut by 6 bases, the J end by 6 bases, with 15 bases between. This CDR3 has 15 residues. Germline CDR1 MNHEY, CDR2 SMNVEV (reference sequence). CDR3 amino acids: CASRELGRLNSPLHF. CDR3 in DNA: TGTGCCAGCAGGGAGTTGGGGCGCCTTAATTCACCCCTCCACTTT.

The chain carries TRBV4-1 and TRBJ2-3, with TRBD2 identical over 7 bases. The CDR3 is 15 residues long. From germline, CDR1 is MGHRA and CDR2 YSYEKL. The V segment lost 5 bases and the J segment 4 bases; nucleotides outside the gene matches: 9. In DNA form, the CDR3 reads TGCGCCAGCAGCGCTCGGGAGGTGGGGGCAGATACGCAGTATTTT. Translation gives CASSAREVGADTQYF.

This rearrangement joins TRBV19 to TRBJ2-3; TRBD2 might be the D (7 bases). Trimming removed 5 bases at V and 0 bases at J, with 18 bases between. Germline V gene sequence: CDR1 LNHDA, CDR2 SQIVND (reference sequence). The CDR3 is 17 residues long. Here the CDR3 reads CASSARGGGLSTDTQYF. The CDR3 DNA follows: TGTGCCAGTAGTGCCCGGGGAGGGGGGCTTAGCACAGATACGCAGTATTTT.

The rearrangement links TRBV13 to TRBJ2-3, with TRBD1 matching 7 bases. Germline loops: CDR1 PRHDT, CDR2 FYEKMQ (reference sequence). Unmatched junction bases numbered 2, after V lost 4 bases and J lost 1 base. The CDR3 spans 14 residues. The CDR3: CASSSGQGTDTQYF. The CDR3 DNA is TGTGCCAGCAGCTCAGGACAGGGCACAGATACGCAGTATTTT. Variable domain in full (rest from reference TRBV13 and TRBJ2-3): AAGVIQSPRHLIKEKRETATLKCYPIPRHDTVYWYQQGPGQDPQFLISFYEKMQSDKGSIPDRFSAQQFSDYHSELNMSSLELGDSALYFCASSSGQGTDTQYFGPGTRLTVL.

The chain joins TRBV28 to TRBJ1-3; maybe TRBD1 (6 bases). This CDR3 region has 14 residues. The germline V gene encodes CDR1 MDHEN and CDR2 SYDVKM. Trimming stripped 3 bases from V and 5 bases from J, with 11 bases between. This CDR3 is CASSFWQGRNTIYF. CDR3 nucleotide sequence: TGTGCCAGCAGTTTTTGGCAGGGGAGAAACACCATATATTTT.

This chain joins TRBV5-1 and TRBJ2-7; D call uncertain. Between the trimmed V and J ends, which lost 0 bases and 0 bases, there was a span of 13 bases. The CDR3 loop spans 16 amino acids. Germline CDR1 is SGHRS and CDR2 is YFSETQ. The CDR3 is CASSLAVWYSSYEQYV. The CDR3, as DNA: TGCGCCAGCAGCTTGGCCGTTTGGTACAGCTCCTACGAGCAGTACGTC.

The chain is built from TRBV18 and TRBJ1-1, with a possible D match to TRBD1 (5 bases). Trimming took 5 bases from V and 6 from J, leaving 13 bases between them. This CDR3 is 13 amino acids long. Germline V CDR1 and CDR2: KGHSH, LQKENI. The CDR3 nucleotides are TGTGCCAGCTCAAACAATGACAGAGCTGAAGCTTTCTTT. It encodes CASSNNDRAEAFF. The entire variable domain, with the rest obtained from reference TRBV18 and TRBJ1-1, is as follows: NAGVMQNPRHLVRRRGQEARLRCSPMKGHSHVYWYRQLPEEGLKFMVYLQKENIIDESGMPKERFSAEFPKEGPSILRIQQVVRGDSAAYFCASSNNDRAEAFFGQGTRLTVV.

The rearrangement joins TRBV19 to TRBJ1-1; no clear D. In germline, CDR1 is LNHDA, CDR2 SQIVND (reference sequence). V was clipped by 6 bases and J by 1 base, with 9 bases between them. The CDR3 extends over 13 amino acids. Here the CDR3 DNA reads TGTGCCAGTAGCACAAGTTCGAACACTGAAGCTTTCTTT. Translated, it gives CASSTSSNTEAFF.

The rearrangement uses TRBV12-3 or TRBV12-4 and TRBJ1-1, with a possible D match to TRBD1 (5 bases). The V and J ends lost 3 bases and 4 bases respectively, with 9 bases between them. The CDR3 is 13 amino acids. The CDR3 DNA follows: TGTGCCAGCAGTTTGGGGGGGTTCACTGAAGCTTTCTTT. Encoded protein: CASSLGGFTEAFF.

The chain has TRBV7-3 and TRBJ2-1, with 12 bases that match TRBD1. V lost 5 bases to trimming and J lost 2 bases; unmatched junction nucleotides: 4. In germline, CDR1 is SGHTA, CDR2 FQGTGA. There are 16 residues in the CDR3. This chain's CDR3 is CASSRDRGPTYNEQFF. For the CDR3, the DNA is TGTGCCAGCAGCAGGGACAGGGGGCCTACCTACAATGAGCAGTTCTTC.